The rows below give T cell receptor beta chains drawn from one sample of a study of T cells in Graves' hyperthyroidism and ophthalmopathy. MiXCR, run by TCRdb on the multiplex PCR reads, gives a single entry per CDR3 protein. This table holds over 500,000 distinct CDR3 sequences, roughly 17% found once. The sequencing input was blood. The receptor set was obtained from a woman under 30 with Graves' ophthalmopathy. The conserved cysteine and the conserved F or W are not part of the CDR3 here.

v_gene	j_gene	CDR3aa
TRBV11-3	TRBJ1-2	ASSLAGVGYT
TRBV30	TRBJ1-1	ASSPSTGLGTEAF
TRBV27	TRBJ1-1	ASSPNGPGDEAF
TRBV29-1	TRBJ1-2	SVYGYT
TRBV27	TRBJ1-2	ASSPGWSYGYT
TRBV6-2/TRBV6-3	TRBJ2-7	ASRIGASYEQY
TRBV6-2/TRBV6-3	TRBJ2-3	ASSLDGLDTQY
TRBV4-1	TRBJ2-1	ASSQGRGSTYNEQF
TRBV4-1	TRBJ1-1	ASGQGGGANTEAF
TRBV3-1	TRBJ2-1	ASSPLTGGDNEQF
TRBV6-1	TRBJ1-1	ASRGRQGPNTEAF
TRBV6-2/TRBV6-3	TRBJ2-5	ASSRLAGRETQY
TRBV3-1	TRBJ1-5	ASSQAAGSNQPQH